Listed here are 3 T cell receptor beta chains from one sample, sequenced in a study of PD-1 blockade in mismatch repair-deficient tumors. Some clones are missing from TCRdb's copy, which holds only in-frame ones; the method was immunoSEQ multiplex PCR. The repertoire consists of 55,000 to 85,000 clones, with about 78% occurring once and the leading ten covering about 5%. Sequencing was performed on peripheral blood, taken 2 weeks after starting pembrolizumab. The receptors were gathered from an adult with mismatch repair-deficient cancer.

This chain uses TRBV6-6 with TRBJ1-1; D not resolved. V lost 5 bases to trimming and J lost 5 bases, with 18 bases between them. Germline CDR1 and CDR2: MNHNY and SVGAGI (reference sequence). The CDR3 is 15 amino acids. The CDR3 sequence: CASSPQEGRGTEAFF. In nucleotides, the CDR3 is TGTGCCAGCAGTCCTCAAGAGGGCCGCGGAACTGAAGCTTTCTTT.

The chain combines TRBV6-6 with TRBJ1-3; D gene uncertain. This CDR3 has 12 amino acids. Germline lookup yields CDR1 MNHNY and CDR2 SVGAGI (reference sequence). Trimming left V 10 bases short and J 2 bases short, with 9 bases between. DNA for the CDR3: TGTGCCACCCGCGGGCCTGGAAACACCATATATTTT. Translation: CATRGPGNTIYF.

The V call is TRBV6-5, the J call TRBJ2-5; unclear D gene. Trimming removed 4 bases from V and 2 bases from J, with 14 bases in between. Germline CDR1 MNHEY, CDR2 SVGAGI. The CDR3 consists of 15 residues. CDR3 nucleotides: TGTGCCAGCAGTTCCGTCGGCCTAGGGCAAGAGACCCAGTACTTC. This gives the protein CASSSVGLGQETQYF.